This T cell receptor (beta chain) was identified in a study of naive and memory T cell subsets. Study-wide results and limits: TCR counts from RNA may reflect activation-linked expression changes. From naive to CM, EM and EMRA, diversity decreased and Gini increased. A clonotype means one alpha or beta sequence, not an alpha/beta pair. Between naive and memory subsets, TCR abundance power law exponents differed.

The CDR3 contains 14 residues. Trimming cost V 5 bases and J 2 bases, with 16 bases left between them. Germline CDR1 SQVTM, CDR2 ANQGSEA. Two oligonucleotides, mixed equimolar, formed the beta constant-region primer covering TRBC1 and TRBC2. The ligated cDNA underwent four PCR rounds using SP2 and nested alpha and beta constant-region primers. TCRdb fed the UMI-ligation and nested PCR reads into MiXCR, producing one record per CDR3 protein. The table shows 17,000 or so distinct CDR3 sequences, with roughly 8.4% occurring only once. This clonotype was recorded at least ten times. Its antigen is still unknown.

The chain links TRBV29-1 to TRBJ2-7; the D gene is possibly TRBD2 (5 bases). Sequenced input: central memory CD8+ T cells from blood. The sequence came from a human donor in good health. CDR3 protein: CSVIREGVTYEQYF. The CDR3 coding sequence is TGCAGCGTTATACGAGAGGGAGTCACCTACGAGCAGTACTTC.